The 2 T cell receptor beta chains below all came from one sample that was sequenced in a study of vaccination and CD4 T cells after COVID-19. This sample's treatment: approximately 9-day PBMC culture with coronavirus spike peptide pools or control peptides (ViraFEST assay). It was before the COVID-19 pandemic (2011-2018) that the unexposed donor's CD4+ T cells were collected. Antigen specificity for these receptors is unknown. With the Oncomine TCR Beta short-read assay, DNA from cultured CD4+ T cells was sequenced. TCRdb redid the calling of the PCR reads with MiXCR, one entry per CDR3 protein. The sample consists of roughly 5,400 distinct CDR3 sequences, 39% of them appearing once. Sequenced input: CD4+ T cells from blood, cultured in vitro. Receptor source: a human donor in good health.

This clonotype was seen more than once but under ten times. V usage is TRBV6-1 and J usage is TRBJ1-1; D unresolved. The germline CDR1 and CDR2 sequences are MNHNS and SASEGT. Trimming cost V 7 bases and J 4 bases, with 16 bases left between them. This CDR3 has 14 amino acids. DNA of the CDR3: TGTGCCAGCACCACGGGAGGGTGGAGCACTGAAGCTTTCTTT. Its translation is CASTTGGWSTEAFF.

This clonotype turned up a few times. The chain carries TRBV5-1 and TRBJ2-5; tentative D call: TRBD2 (5 bases). Looked up from germline, CDR1 is SGHRS and CDR2 is YFSETQ. This CDR3 spans 12 amino acids. V gave up 5 bases and J gave up 5 bases, with 10 bases separating them. Here the CDR3 reads CASRLEEETQYF. The CDR3 DNA reads TGCGCCAGCAGACTGGAGGAGGAGACCCAGTACTTC.